Below, 29 T cell receptor beta chains from the same sample are listed, as sequenced in a study of blood T cell repertoires in COVID-19. Here immunoSEQ multiplex PCR was the method, and the copy in TCRdb shows in-frame clones only, minus some. The table records roughly 68,000 clones, more than 80% of them present only once. Sequencing used peripheral blood. Source of these receptors: a woman older than 75 with active COVID-19.

V and J are TRBV5-8 and TRBJ2-5, with a possible D match to TRBD1 (5 bases). CDR3 length: 12 residues. V gave up 3 bases and J gave up 4 bases, with 7 bases separating them. Germline V CDR1 and CDR2: SGHTS, YDEGEE. The CDR3 sequence: CASSSTAETQYF. CDR3 coding DNA: TGTGCCAGCAGCTCGACAGCAGAGACCCAGTACTTC.

The chain carries TRBV4-1 and TRBJ2-1; 9 bases agree with TRBD2. The CDR3 has 20 residues. V gave up 3 bases and J gave up 0 bases; unmatched junction bases: 15. Looked up from germline, CDR1 is MGHRA and CDR2 is YSYEKL. The CDR3 loop reads CASSHASGRNSRGSYNEQFF. In DNA form, the CDR3 reads TGCGCCAGCAGCCATGCCAGCGGGAGGAACAGCCGGGGCTCCTACAATGAGCAGTTCTTC.

The chain uses TRBV1 and TRBJ2-1; the table's D call, TRBD2, has no DNA check behind it. TRBV1 constitutes a pseudogene. This CDR3 comprises 17 residues. The CDR3 nucleotides read TGCACCAGCAGCCGATATAGCGAATTCAGCTCCTACAATGAGCAGTTCTTC. Translating gives CTSSRYSEFSSYNEQFF.

For the CDR3, the DNA is TGTGCCAGCAGCGTAGACCAGGGGGGCATTACAGATACGCAGTATTTT. Its protein product is CASSVDQGGITDTQYF. The chain recombines TRBV9 with TRBJ2-3; perhaps TRBD1 as D (7 bases). The CDR3 covers 16 residues. Germline CDR1 reads SGDLS; CDR2 reads YYNGEE. Trimming left V 0 bases short and J 3 bases short, with 14 bases between. Full variable domain (outside the CDR3, taken from reference TRBV9 and TRBJ2-3): DSGVTQTPKHLITATGQRVTLRCSPRSGDLSVYWYQQSLDQGLQFLIQYYNGEERAKGNILERFSAQQFPDLHSELNLSSLELGDSALYFCASSVDQGGITDTQYFGPGTRLTVL.

J is TRBJ1-5 and V is TRBV28; 7 nucleotides align to TRBD1. V shed 5 bases and J 4 bases; nucleotides not matched to a gene: 5. This CDR3 comprises 14 residues. The V gene's germline CDR1 is MDHEN and CDR2 SYDVKM. Written as DNA, the CDR3 is TGTGCCAGCAGTCTGAGACAGGGTAATCAGCCCCAGCATTTT. Translating gives CASSLRQGNQPQHF.

This chain joins TRBV5-1 and TRBJ2-3, with D maybe TRBD2 (6 bases). Trimming left V 2 bases short and J 5 bases short, with 15 bases between. Germline values: CDR1 SGHRS, CDR2 YFSETQ. The CDR3 consists of 15 residues. The CDR3 bases are TGCGCCAGCAGCTTAGAAGGGACTCCTCGAGATACGCAGTATTTT. Translation gives CASSLEGTPRDTQYF.

The genes are TRBV7-2 and TRBJ2-7, with 11 bases lining up with TRBD1. Per germline, CDR1 SGHTA and CDR2 FQGNSA. The V gene end was trimmed by 4 bases and the J gene end by 4 bases; junction bases not matched to a gene: 6. This CDR3 region has 15 residues. CDR3 sequence reads: CASSSGQGVFYEQYF. The CDR3 nucleotides are TGTGCCAGCAGCTCGGGACAGGGGGTTTTTTACGAGCAGTACTTC.

This chain links TRBV5-1 with TRBJ1-4, with TRBD1 identical over 8 bases. The germline gives CDR1 SGHRS, CDR2 YFSETQ. With V trimmed by 5 bases and J by 8 bases, 8 bases remained unmatched. The CDR3 has 14 amino acids. CDR3 bases: TGCGCCAGCAGGGTCCCGGGACAGGACGAAAAACTGTTTTTT. Its translation: CASRVPGQDEKLFF.

The gene calls are TRBV7-9 and TRBJ2-5; 8 bases match TRBD1. Trimming removed 5 bases from V and 4 bases from J; junction bases left unmatched: 3. Germline V gives CDR1 SEHNR, CDR2 FQNEAQ (reference sequence). The CDR3 is 13 residues long. CDR3 residues: CASSPQGGETQYF. In nucleotides, the CDR3 is TGTGCCAGCAGCCCACAGGGGGGAGAGACCCAGTACTTC.

The rearrangement joins TRBV4-2 to TRBJ2-1, with D perhaps TRBD2 (6 bases). CDR1 and CDR2 (germline): LGHNA, YNFKEQ. The ends were cut back, 1 base at V and 3 bases at J, with 10 bases in the middle. The CDR3 has 15 amino acids. Here the CDR3 reads CASSQVSSGYNEQFF. CDR3 bases: TGTGCCAGCAGCCAAGTGAGTAGCGGCTACAATGAGCAGTTCTTC.

V usage is TRBV6-5 and J usage is TRBJ2-1, with no clear D. Germline CDR1 reads MNHEY; CDR2 reads SVGAGI. V was shortened by 6 bases and J by 1 base, with 10 bases between the two germline ends. The CDR3 totals 14 residues. Here the CDR3 reads CASSRSGSYNEQFF. The DNA for the CDR3 is TGTGCCAGCAGCCGTTCCGGGTCCTACAATGAGCAGTTCTTC.

The chain recombines TRBV9 with TRBJ2-5, with TRBD2 matching over 11 bases. The CDR3 consists of 22 residues. V lost 1 base, J lost 4 bases, and 24 bases stayed unmatched. Germline CDR1 is SGDLS and CDR2 is YYNGEE. The CDR3 DNA follows: TGTGCCAGCAGCGTATCGATCTCACCGGGACTAGCGGACTACCAAGGGGGAGAGACCCAGTACTTC. Translated: CASSVSISPGLADYQGGETQYF. Full variable domain (missing parts from reference TRBV9 and TRBJ2-5): DSGVTQTPKHLITATGQRVTLRCSPRSGDLSVYWYQQSLDQGLQFLIQYYNGEERAKGNILERFSAQQFPDLHSELNLSSLELGDSALYFCASSVSISPGLADYQGGETQYFGPGTRLLVL.

The rearrangement joins TRBV6-2 or TRBV6-3 to TRBJ1-1, with D tentatively TRBD1 (6 bases). Trimming took off 1 base at V and 0 bases at J, with 12 bases between the two ends. The CDR3 is 16 residues long. Germline CDR1 is MNHEY and CDR2 is SVGEGT. The CDR3 nucleotides read TGTGCCAGCAGTTACTTATGGGCAGGGGTGAACACTGAAGCTTTCTTT. Translating it yields CASSYLWAGVNTEAFF.

This chain joins TRBV28 and TRBJ1-4; TRBD1 agrees at 7 bases. V lost 5 bases to trimming and J lost 5 bases; unmatched junction nucleotides: 11. The CDR3 is made up of 16 amino acids. The germline V gene has CDR1 MDHEN and CDR2 SYDVKM. CDR3 nucleotides: TGTGCCAGCAGTGCACTACGGGACAGTTGGAATGAAAAACTGTTTTTT. Amino acid sequence: CASSALRDSWNEKLFF.

V gene TRBV5-5 combines with J gene TRBJ1-5; D is possibly TRBD1 (5 bases). This CDR3 comprises 16 residues. The V end was cut by 3 bases, the J end by 1 base, with 14 bases between. In germline, CDR1 is SGHKS, CDR2 YYEKEE (reference sequence). The CDR3 reads CASSSRGGDSNQPQHF. CDR3 DNA sequence: TGTGCCAGCAGCTCCCGGGGAGGGGACAGCAATCAGCCCCAGCATTTT. Using reference TRBV5-5 and TRBJ1-5 for the parts outside the CDR3, the full variable domain is DAGVTQSPTHLIKTRGQQVTLRCSPISGHKSVSWYQQVLGQGPQFIFQYYEKEERGRGNFPDRFSARQFPNYSSELNVNALLLGDSALYLCASSSRGGDSNQPQHFGDGTRLSIL.

The V gene is TRBV20-1, the J gene TRBJ1-6; D is perhaps TRBD1 (5 bases). V gave up 3 bases and J gave up 8 bases, with 11 bases separating them. This CDR3 contains 13 residues. Germline-derived CDR1 and CDR2 are DFQATT and SNEGSKA (reference sequence). CDR3 sequence reads: CSASWTLDSPLHF. The DNA of the CDR3 is TGCAGTGCTAGTTGGACACTTGATTCACCCCTCCACTTT.

The CDR3 region has the DNA TGTGCCAGCAGCTTGGCCTATGCAGGGGGCGTGGGCACTGAAGCTTTCTTT. Protein sequence: CASSLAYAGGVGTEAFF. The chain has TRBV5-6 and TRBJ1-1; 8 nucleotides align to TRBD1. V lost 0 bases and J lost 4; bases outside the gene matches: 11. Germline loops: CDR1 SGHDT, CDR2 YYEEEE. The CDR3 has 17 amino acids.

The genes are TRBV27 and TRBJ2-7, with 13 bases fitting TRBD2. This CDR3 comprises 17 residues. Germline CDR1 is MNHEY and CDR2 is SMNVEV (reference sequence). V gave up 6 bases and J gave up 0 bases; unmatched junction bases: 8. The CDR3 here is CASRRSGLAGDSYEQYF. In nucleotides, the CDR3 is TGTGCCAGCAGGAGATCCGGACTAGCGGGAGACTCCTACGAGCAGTACTTC.

The gene calls are TRBV28 and TRBJ2-5; D is possibly TRBD1 (5 bases). The V end lost 11 bases, the J end lost 4 bases, and 17 bases lay between the germline ends. CDR3 size: 13 residues. Germline lookup yields CDR1 MDHEN and CDR2 SYDVKM. The CDR3 bases are TGTGCCCCAAAAGGGGAAGGCCGAGAGACCCAGTACTTC. This translates into CAPKGEGRETQYF.

The rearrangement links TRBV28 to TRBJ2-3; 10 bases map to TRBD2. The CDR3 is 15 residues long. Germline V lookup: CDR1 MDHEN, CDR2 SYDVKM. V was clipped by 4 bases and J by 2 bases; unmatched bases: 3. The CDR3 DNA reads as TGTGCCAGCAGTTCTAGCGGGGGATTCACAGATACGCAGTATTTT. Encoded protein: CASSSSGGFTDTQYF.

The chain recombines TRBV7-3 with TRBJ2-1, with 7 bases lining up with TRBD2. The germline CDR1 and CDR2 sequences are SGHTA and FQGTGA. After removal of 5 bases from V and 0 bases from J, the junction contained 10 bases not matched to a gene. The CDR3 extends over 17 amino acids. The CDR3 DNA is TGTGCCAGCAGCCCCCCTGGAGCGGGAATCTCCTACAATGAGCAGTTCTTC. Its translation is CASSPPGAGISYNEQFF.

The chain uses TRBV3-1 (or the pseudogene TRBV3-2) and TRBJ2-7; TRBD2 aligns across 10 bases. The CDR3 runs 17 residues. Germline CDR1 LGHDT, CDR2 YNNKEL (reference sequence). V lost 0 bases to trimming and J lost 6 bases; unmatched junction nucleotides: 11. CDR3 sequence (DNA): TGTGCCAGCAGCCAAGACCCCGGGGCTAGCGGGAGCCTCGAGCAGTACTTC. Translating gives CASSQDPGASGSLEQYF.

The chain joins TRBV27 to TRBJ2-1; TRBD2 agrees at 11 bases. This CDR3 contains 14 residues. The ends lost 5 bases at V and 6 bases at J; junction bases unmatched: 3. Germline CDR1 reads MNHEY; CDR2 reads SMNVEV (reference sequence). The CDR3 bases are TGTGCCAGCAGTGGTAGCGGGAGGGGCAATGAGCAGTTCTTC. Its protein is CASSGSGRGNEQFF.

This clone was recorded only once. This chain links TRBV20-1 with TRBJ2-5; a possible D gene is TRBD1 (6 bases). Germline-derived CDR1 and CDR2 are DFQATT and SNEGSKA (reference sequence). The germline V and J ends were trimmed by 4 bases and 3 bases, with 6 bases remaining between them. This CDR3 is 11 amino acids long. CDR3 residues: CSANREETQYF. The CDR3 DNA reads as TGCAGTGCTAACAGGGAAGAGACCCAGTACTTC.

The J gene is TRBJ2-1, the V gene TRBV6-5; 8 bases agree with TRBD1. V lost 7 bases to trimming and J lost 13 bases; unmatched junction nucleotides: 6. There are 11 residues in the CDR3. In germline, CDR1 is MNHEY, CDR2 SVGAGI. CDR3 in DNA: TGTGCCAGCACCTCCGGGACAGGCCAGTTCTTC. Translating gives CASTSGTGQFF.

The V gene is TRBV2, the J gene TRBJ2-5, with D tentatively TRBD1 (5 bases). CDR3 length equals 14 residues. The germline V gene encodes CDR1 SNHLY and CDR2 FYNNEI. The germline V and J ends were trimmed by 6 bases and 1 base, with 12 bases remaining between them. The chain's CDR3 is CASRRQILQETQYF. CDR3 coding DNA: TGTGCCAGCAGACGACAGATCCTCCAAGAGACCCAGTACTTC.

The chain links TRBV9 to TRBJ2-5, with D tentatively TRBD2 (6 bases). The CDR3 totals 15 residues. Trimming pared 1 base from V and 1 base from J, leaving 11 bases between. Germline CDR1 reads SGDLS; CDR2 reads YYNGEE. CDR3 amino acids: CASSVRGGSQETQYF. CDR3 in DNA: TGTGCCAGCAGCGTAAGGGGAGGTAGCCAAGAGACCCAGTACTTC.

The rearrangement uses TRBV12-3 or TRBV12-4 and TRBJ2-7, with 7 bases that match TRBD1. V shed 5 bases and J 0 bases; nucleotides not matched to a gene: 1. The CDR3 is 13 residues long. DNA of the CDR3: TGTGCCAGCAGTCGGGACAGCTCCTACGAGCAGTACTTC. Encoded protein: CASSRDSSYEQYF.

The chain uses TRBV7-2 and TRBJ1-5; 7 bases fit TRBD1. The CDR3 is made up of 18 amino acids. Per germline, CDR1 SGHTA and CDR2 FQGNSA. V shed 1 base, J shed 5 bases, and the junction held 14 bases outside the gene matches. The CDR3: CASSLVPPATGLDQPQHF. CDR3 nucleotides: TGTGCCAGCAGCTTAGTGCCCCCTGCGACAGGGCTGGATCAGCCCCAGCATTTT.